These 30 T cell receptor beta chains were all obtained from the same sample, sequenced in a study of CD4 T cell repertoires in COVID-19. The repertoire was sequenced with immunoSEQ multiplex PCR; TCRdb's copy has only in-frame clones and lacks some. The sample records tens of thousands of clones, about four fifths being singletons. Specimen: CD4+ T cells from peripheral blood, collected after recovery from COVID-19. The receptors were sampled from a human donor who had COVID-19.

The chain combines TRBV10-2 with TRBJ1-2; weak D call: TRBD1 (5 bases). The CDR3 spans 12 residues. Trimming took 5 bases from V and 5 from J, leaving 9 bases between them. Germline lookup yields CDR1 WSHSY and CDR2 SAAADI. The CDR3 DNA follows: TGCGCCAGCAGTTCCAGGGCGTATGGCTACACCTTC. The encoded protein is CASSSRAYGYTF.

The chain uses TRBV6-5 and TRBJ2-3; D unclear. V was shortened by 8 bases and J by 7 bases, with 10 bases between the two germline ends. The CDR3 spans 11 residues. Germline CDR1 reads MNHEY; CDR2 reads SVGAGI. CDR3 DNA sequence: TGTGCCAGCCGATCTGGTCATACGCAGTATTTT. It codes for CASRSGHTQYF.

The gene calls are TRBV3-1 (or the pseudogene TRBV3-2) and TRBJ1-3; D possibly corresponds to TRBD1 (6 bases). Per germline, CDR1 LGHDT and CDR2 YNNKEL (reference sequence). This CDR3 contains 13 residues. V was shortened by 8 bases and J by 0 bases, with 8 bases between the two germline ends. Here the CDR3 reads CASGQNSGNTIYF. The DNA for the CDR3 is TGTGCCAGCGGACAGAACTCTGGAAACACCATATATTTT.

The J gene is TRBJ2-3, the V gene TRBV7-6; 8 bases line up with TRBD2. This CDR3 spans 16 amino acids. The germline gives CDR1 SGHVS, CDR2 FNYEAQ. The trim removed 6 bases at V and 3 bases at J, leaving 11 bases unmatched. The CDR3 nucleotides read TGTGCCAGCAGTCCGAACGTCGGGGGGGGGACAGATACGCAGTATTTT. Amino acids: CASSPNVGGGTDTQYF.

V and J are TRBV6-6 and TRBJ2-5; D unresolved. CDR1 is MNHNY, CDR2 SVGAGI, per germline (reference sequence). V was pared by 2 bases and J by 5 bases, with 12 bases between. The CDR3 extends over 14 amino acids. CDR3 in DNA: TGTGCCAGCAGTTACCGTGGATTAGGGGAGACCCAGTACTTC. It codes for CASSYRGLGETQYF.

The chain is built from TRBV18 and TRBJ1-1, with D maybe TRBD1 (5 bases). The germline CDR1 and CDR2 sequences are KGHSH and LQKENI. This CDR3 comprises 16 residues. Deletions cut 1 base from V and 5 bases from J, with 17 bases between. The CDR3 DNA reads as TGTGCCAGCTCACCACAGGGGATCGGTTATAATACTGAAGCTTTCTTT. It is translated as CASSPQGIGYNTEAFF. The variable domain in full, completed from reference TRBV18 and TRBJ1-1, reads NAGVMQNPRHLVRRRGQEARLRCSPMKGHSHVYWYRQLPEEGLKFMVYLQKENIIDESGMPKERFSAEFPKEGPSILRIQQVVRGDSAAYFCASSPQGIGYNTEAFFGQGTRLTVV.

The table lists this clone with a few counts. V is TRBV5-4 and J is TRBJ2-3; 7 nucleotides match TRBD2. V lost 2 bases to trimming and J lost 3 bases; unmatched junction nucleotides: 6. Germline-derived CDR1 and CDR2 are SGHNT and YYREEE (reference sequence). The CDR3 spans 15 residues. The CDR3 coding sequence is TGTGCCAGCAGCTTTTCGGGGACTAAGACAGATACGCAGTATTTT. This codes for CASSFSGTKTDTQYF. Combining the CDR3 with reference TRBV5-4 and TRBJ2-3 gives the whole variable domain ETGVTQSPTHLIKTRGQQVTLRCSSQSGHNTVSWYQQALGQGPQFIFQYYREEENGRGNFPPRFSGLQFPNYSSELNVNALELDDSALYLCASSFSGTKTDTQYFGPGTRLTVL.

The chain recombines TRBV6-1 with TRBJ2-7; no definite D call. Germline V CDR1 and CDR2: MNHNS, SASEGT. The CDR3 spans 14 residues. Trimming took 3 bases from V and 3 from J, leaving 12 bases between them. The CDR3 here is CASSDRPGFYEQYF. Here the CDR3 DNA reads TGTGCCAGCAGTGATCGGCCGGGTTTCTACGAGCAGTACTTC.

Written as DNA, the CDR3 is TGTGCCAGTAGTATTAAGGCAAGGGCCGCCTCTGGGGCCAACGTCCTGACTTTC. This sequence encodes CASSIKARAASGANVLTF. The V call is TRBV19, the J call TRBJ2-6; D unresolved. In germline, CDR1 is LNHDA, CDR2 SQIVND (reference sequence). CDR3 length: 18 residues. V was clipped by 3 bases and J by 0 bases, with 15 bases between them.

This clone was found a few times. The chain links TRBV21-1 to TRBJ1-2. TRBV21-1 is shown as a pseudogene. The CDR3 is made up of 15 amino acids. The CDR3 sequence: CASSKVHGGDYGYTF. The CDR3 nucleotides read TGTGCCAGCAGCAAAGTACACGGCGGTGACTATGGCTACACCTTC.

The J gene is TRBJ2-5, the V gene TRBV4-1; 7 bases match TRBD1. V lost 4 bases, J lost 3 bases, and 5 bases stayed unmatched. This CDR3 region has 14 residues. Germline lookup yields CDR1 MGHRA and CDR2 YSYEKL. This CDR3 reads CASSRGQVEETQYF. CDR3 coding DNA: TGCGCCAGCAGCCGCGGACAGGTCGAAGAGACCCAGTACTTC.

This sequence joins TRBV14 and TRBJ1-2, with D possibly matching TRBD1 (6 bases). Germline values: CDR1 SGHDN, CDR2 FVKESK. The CDR3 is made up of 15 amino acids. V shed 0 bases and J shed 0 bases, with 8 bases lying between them. CDR3 DNA sequence: TGTGCCAGCAGCCAAGAACAGGGACCTAACTATGGCTACACCTTC. Its protein product is CASSQEQGPNYGYTF.

The chain employs TRBV3-1 (or the pseudogene TRBV3-2) and TRBJ2-1; TRBD2 agrees at 10 bases. There are 16 residues in the CDR3. Germline loops: CDR1 LGHDT, CDR2 YNNKEL (reference sequence). Trimming removed 2 bases from V and 3 bases from J; junction bases left unmatched: 4. CDR3 loop: CASSQPLAGDYNEQFF. The CDR3 DNA reads TGTGCCAGCAGCCAACCTCTAGCGGGAGACTACAATGAGCAGTTCTTC.

The gene calls are TRBV19 and TRBJ2-5, with D tentatively TRBD2 (7 bases). Trimming removed 3 bases at V and 1 base at J, with 12 bases between. The CDR3 has 15 amino acids. Per the germline V gene, CDR1 is LNHDA and CDR2 is SQIVND (reference sequence). CDR3 sequence (DNA): TGTGCCAGTAGTATTCTGGCGGGGGCCCAAGAGACCCAGTACTTC. This sequence encodes CASSILAGAQETQYF.

The CDR3 nucleotides are TGTGCCAGCAGTGGTCAACTAAAGATAGCCAAAAACATTCAGTACTTC. It is translated as CASSGQLKIAKNIQYF. The genes are TRBV2 and TRBJ2-4, with D unclear. This CDR3 is 16 amino acids long. Trimming took 4 bases from V and 0 from J, leaving 13 bases between them. Looked up from germline, CDR1 is SNHLY and CDR2 is FYNNEI. Drawing the rest from reference TRBV2 and TRBJ2-4, the complete variable domain is EPEVTQTPSHQVTQMGQEVILRCVPISNHLYFYWYRQILGQKVEFLVSFYNNEISEKSEIFDDQFSVERPDGSNFTLKIRSTKLEDSAMYFCASSGQLKIAKNIQYFGAGTRLSVL.

The chain is built from TRBV10-2 and TRBJ2-7; 7 positions match TRBD2. The CDR3 consists of 14 residues. Trimming at V came to 6 bases and at J to 2 bases, leaving 7 bases not matched to a gene. The germline V gene has CDR1 WSHSY and CDR2 SAAADI. The CDR3 nucleotides are TGCGCCAGCAGGGAAGCGGGACTAACCTACGAGCAGTACTTC. This sequence encodes CASREAGLTYEQYF.

This clone was seen a single time. The chain combines TRBV5-1 with TRBJ2-4; TRBD1 matches at 9 bases. Trimming removed 3 bases from V and 0 bases from J; junction bases left unmatched: 13. CDR1 SGHRS and CDR2 YFSETQ come from the germline V gene. This CDR3 is built from 19 residues. Here the CDR3 reads CASSSLPQTGGLAKNIQYF. Written as DNA, the CDR3 is TGCGCCAGCAGCTCCCTCCCACAGACAGGGGGGCTAGCCAAAAACATTCAGTACTTC.

The chain recombines TRBV6-6 with TRBJ1-5; D is unclear. V lost 6 bases and J lost 0, with 3 bases in between. This CDR3 contains 12 residues. CDR1 is MNHNY, CDR2 SVGAGI, per germline (reference sequence). CDR3 nucleotides: TGTGCCAGCAGGTATAGCAATCAGCCCCAGCATTTT. It translates to CASRYSNQPQHF.

The chain recombines TRBV3-1 (or the pseudogene TRBV3-2) with TRBJ2-6; no clear D. The CDR3 spans 14 residues. The V end was cut by 1 base, the J end by 2 bases, with 3 bases between. Per the germline V gene, CDR1 is LGHDT and CDR2 is YNNKEL (reference sequence). CDR3 in amino acids: CASSQGAGANVLTF. Here the CDR3 DNA reads TGTGCCAGCAGCCAAGGGGCTGGGGCCAACGTCCTGACTTTC.

The V and J genes are TRBV18 and TRBJ1-6; a possible D gene is TRBD1 (5 bases). Between the trimmed V and J ends, which lost 6 bases and 4 bases, there was a span of 7 bases. Germline V CDR1 and CDR2: KGHSH, LQKENI. The CDR3 has 13 amino acids. The CDR3 region is CASSGGYNSPLHF. For the CDR3, the DNA is TGTGCCAGCTCTGGGGGATATAATTCACCCCTCCACTTT.

The J gene is TRBJ2-4, the V gene TRBV19; possible D gene TRBD2, 5 bases. Trimming cost V 6 bases and J 0 bases, with 12 bases left between them. CDR1 LNHDA and CDR2 SQIVND come from the germline V gene (reference sequence). This CDR3 is 15 amino acids long. As DNA, the CDR3 is TGTGCCAGTAGCCAAGGCGGGCCAGCCAAAAACATTCAGTACTTC. The encoded protein is CASSQGGPAKNIQYF.

The rearrangement uses TRBV12-1 and TRBJ2-5; no check of the table's D call, TRBD1, against the DNA was made. TRBV12-1 is flagged as a pseudogene. This CDR3 region has 15 residues. CDR3 protein: CASSRQTQGTETQYF. In nucleotides, the CDR3 is TGTGCCAGCAGTCGACAAACACAGGGGACAGAGACCCAGTACTTC.

This clone has a single count. The J gene is TRBJ1-1, the V gene TRBV10-2; D is uncertain. CDR1 and CDR2 from the germline V gene are WSHSY and SAAADI. Trimming left V 4 bases short and J 0 bases short, with 15 bases between. The CDR3 is 16 residues long. CDR3 coding DNA: TGCGCCAGCAGTGTAAGTTTGCGGCAGATGAACACTGAAGCTTTCTTT. The encoded protein is CASSVSLRQMNTEAFF.

This sequence joins TRBV6-5 and TRBJ2-7; 11 positions match TRBD1. V gave up 6 bases and J gave up 8 bases; unmatched junction bases: 6. The CDR3 is 13 amino acids. Germline assignment: CDR1 MNHEY and CDR2 SVGAGI. Written as DNA, the CDR3 is TGTGCCAGCAGCGCTGGGACAGGGGGTAAGCAGTACTTC. This translates into CASSAGTGGKQYF.

The V call is TRBV5-6, the J call TRBJ2-5; possibly TRBD2 for D (5 bases). V lost 1 base and J 4 bases, leaving 17 bases between the germline ends. The CDR3 length is 16 residues. Germline V gene sequence: CDR1 SGHDT, CDR2 YYEEEE. CDR3 region: CASSLLLGRGTETQYF. CDR3 nucleotide sequence: TGTGCCAGCAGCTTGTTGTTAGGGAGAGGAACAGAGACCCAGTACTTC.

The chain links TRBV24-1 to TRBJ2-7; TRBD1 agrees at 7 bases. Germline assignment: CDR1 KGHDR and CDR2 SFDVKD. V shed 3 bases and J 3 bases; nucleotides not matched to a gene: 7. The CDR3 is 15 residues long. Here the CDR3 DNA reads TGTGCCACCAGTGATCCCGGGACAGCGTTCTACGAGCAGTACTTC. This encodes CATSDPGTAFYEQYF.

The chain carries TRBV7-2 and TRBJ2-3, with D possibly matching TRBD2 (6 bases). Per germline, CDR1 SGHTA and CDR2 FQGNSA. V was pared by 4 bases and J by 8 bases, with 13 bases between. This CDR3 is built from 13 residues. CDR3 DNA: TGTGCCAGCAGCTCCGGAGGGGCAGGTACGCAGTATTTT. Protein: CASSSGGAGTQYF.

The rearrangement joins TRBV19 to TRBJ1-1; D gene uncertain. V lost 2 bases and J 6 bases, leaving 7 bases between the germline ends. From germline, CDR1 is LNHDA and CDR2 SQIVND (reference sequence). This CDR3 comprises 12 residues. The CDR3 region is CASSIIGAEAFF. Here the CDR3 DNA reads TGTGCCAGTAGTATAATCGGAGCTGAAGCTTTCTTT.

The rearrangement links TRBV19 to TRBJ2-4, with 7 bases fitting TRBD1. The CDR3 is 17 amino acids. Germline CDR1 is LNHDA and CDR2 is SQIVND (reference sequence). V dropped 6 bases and J dropped 0; count of bases not matched to a gene: 11. The CDR3 DNA sequence: TGTGCCAGTAGCGAATACAGGGGAGAAGCAGCCAAAAACATTCAGTACTTC. It specifies CASSEYRGEAAKNIQYF.

The chain is built from TRBV10-3 and TRBJ2-7, with 15 bases lining up with TRBD2. V lost 3 bases to trimming and J lost 0 bases; unmatched junction nucleotides: 9. The germline V gene has CDR1 ENHRY and CDR2 SYGVKD. The CDR3 is 19 amino acids. The CDR3 coding sequence is TGTGCCATCAGTGACCCCGGACTAGCGGGAGGGCAAAGCTCCTACGAGCAGTACTTC. Translating it yields CAISDPGLAGGQSSYEQYF.